Listed below are T cell receptor beta chains from one sample, sequenced in a study of post-analysis software for immune sequencing data. TCRdb redid the calling of the PCR reads with MiXCR, one entry per CDR3 protein. This sample yields approximately 350,000 distinct CDR3 sequences, of which around a third are seen a single time; roughly 13% belongs to the top ten. Sequenced input: blood. These TCRs come from a girl aged 5-17 years with multiple sclerosis. Both conserved end residues are trimmed from each CDR3. A clone size is listed for some rows: how often the clone was seen (once, few, many), or a class if it is expanded.

v_gene	abundance	j_gene	CDR3aa
TRBV12-3/TRBV12-4	once	TRBJ2-3	ASSLGGTSGGRTDTQY
TRBV6-2/TRBV6-3	-	TRBJ2-1	ATSGLAGGGNEQF
TRBV12-3/TRBV12-4	few	TRBJ2-5	ASSLVRGEQY
TRBV7-3	few	-	ASSLTRDSEQY
TRBV4-1	many	TRBJ2-7	ASSLVRGAGEQY
TRBV5-1	few	TRBJ1-6	ASSMTAGSYNSPLH
TRBV20-1	few	TRBJ2-7	SARDRPGVPYEQY
TRBV6-5	-	TRBJ2-5	ASSYSLAGQETQY
TRBV6-1	few	TRBJ1-5	ASSRLNQQGIGNQPQH
TRBV6-5	-	TRBJ2-7	ASRRQGLAEQY
TRBV3-1	many	TRBJ2-5	ASSSGGAETQY
TRBV12-3/TRBV12-4	few	TRBJ2-7	ASRGENYEQY
TRBV12-3/TRBV12-4	-	TRBJ1-5	ASSFLGGQPQH
TRBV4-2	-	TRBJ2-1	ASTGAPYNEQF
TRBV5-1	-	TRBJ2-3	ASSILTGTSTDTQY
TRBV7-9	few	TRBJ2-7	ASSLTGAHEQY
TRBV7-2	-	TRBJ1-1	ASSRAGSTEAF
TRBV20-1	-	TRBJ2-7	SAPRTATMDEQY
TRBV7-2	-	TRBJ2-6	ASSPTRGEISSGANVLT
TRBV4-1	few	TRBJ2-1	ASSQELRGWVF
TRBV7-2	-	TRBJ1-5	ASSFGQGLNQPQH
TRBV28	few	TRBJ2-7	ASSQTGRTYEQY
TRBV20-1	once	TRBJ2-5	STIRATSPQETQY
TRBV12-3/TRBV12-4	-	TRBJ2-5	ASSFGPVRETQY
TRBV6-6	few	TRBJ2-3	ASSLEMVDTQY
TRBV29-1	-	TRBJ2-3	SVELGGVPTDTQY